The clone carrying this TCR beta chain has at least ten counts. The record originates from a study of tumor-infiltrating lymphocytes in oesophageal squamous cell carcinoma. The CDR3 has 13 residues. Germline V gives CDR1 KGHDR, CDR2 SFDVKD. V lost 4 bases and J lost 3, with 8 bases in between. TCRdb used MiXCR to reprocess the PCR reads, holding one entry per CDR3 protein. The table lists under 20,000 distinct CDR3 sequences, about 50% of them singletons. V gene TRBV24-1 combines with J gene TRBJ2-5, with D tentatively TRBD2 (6 bases). This clonotype was sampled from a female donor with esophageal squamous cell carcinoma. The sequenced sample consisted of esophageal tumor tissue. In nucleotides, the CDR3 is TGTGCCACCAGTGACAGACTAGAAGAGACCCAGTACTTC. This codes for CATSDRLEETQYF.